These T cell receptor beta chains were read from a single sample in a study of healthy donors' naive CD4 and CD8 T cells. TCRdb called the reads again in MiXCR, with one record for every CDR3 protein. The data show 150,000 to 200,000 distinct CDR3 sequences, around 70% seen once. Sequenced material: naive CD4+ and CD8+ T cells sorted from blood, pooled from several donors. All receptors come from a pool of human donors in good health; the sample pools cells from several healthy donors. CDR3s include the opening cysteine and the closing phenylalanine or tryptophan. The D gene is left open where the match is weak. Expanded clones get a size class; other rows say once, few or many, or leave the size out.

>-|-|TRBV5-1|TRBJ1-1
TGCGCCAGCAGCTTGTTGACACAGAACACTGAAGCTTTCTTT
CASSLLTQNTEAFF
>once|-|TRBV19|TRBJ2-1
TGTGCCAGTAAGTCAGGGTTCTACAATGAGCAGTTCTTC
CASKSGFYNEQFF
>few|-|TRBV5-6|TRBJ1-1
TGTGCCAGCAGCTTGTGGAGGATGAACACTGAAGCTTTCTTT
CASSLWRMNTEAFF
>-|-|TRBV6-5|TRBJ2-7
TGTGCCAGCAGTTACGGGGGAACCCCTCCGCGGGAGCAGTACTTC
CASSYGGTPPREQYF
>-|-|TRBV12-3/TRBV12-4|TRBJ2-3
TGTGCCAGCAGTTTTTGGAGGGAGATAGATACGCAGTATTTT
CASSFWREIDTQYF
>-|-|TRBV6-1|TRBJ2-7
TGTGCCAGCAGCGAAACGTCCTCAGGATTAGTTCGTTACGAGCAGTACTTC
CASSETSSGLVRYEQYF
>-|TRBD1|TRBV19|TRBJ2-7
TGTGCCAGTAGTACGGGACAGGGGAGCTTCGAGCAGTACTTC
CASSTGQGSFEQYF
>-|-|TRBV20-1|TRBJ2-7
TGCAGTGCTGTAGGACAGGGAGGGAGGTTCTACGAGCAGTACTTC
CSAVGQGGRFYEQYF
>once|-|TRBV12-3/TRBV12-4|TRBJ1-2
TGTGCCAGCAGTAAGACAGCTAACTATGGCTACACCTTC
CASSKTANYGYTF
>few|TRBD2|TRBV29-1|TRBJ2-7
TGCAGCGTTCGACTAGCGCAGTGGGCCTCCGAGCAGTACTTC
CSVRLAQWASEQYF
>few|-|TRBV19|TRBJ2-1
TGTGCCAGTAGTATGGGGTCTCAGCACAATGAGCAGTTCTTC
CASSMGSQHNEQFF
>few|-|TRBV11-1|TRBJ2-5
TGTGCCAGCAGCAACCCTCTGGACACGACGCAGGAGACCCAGTACTTC
CASSNPLDTTQETQYF
>-|-|TRBV29-1|TRBJ2-7
TGCAGCGTCGAGGGACAAGGGATCTACGAGCAGTACTTC
CSVEGQGIYEQYF
>-|-|TRBV27|TRBJ1-2
TGTGCCAGCCGGGGGACCTACTATGGCTACACCTTC
CASRGTYYGYTF
>-|-|TRBV19|TRBJ1-5
TGTGCCAGTAGTCACGGACAGACCAATCAGCCCCAGCATTTT
CASSHGQTNQPQHF
>-|TRBD1|TRBV5-1|TRBJ2-7
TGCGCCAGCAGCTTGGACCGGGACAGATTCTACGAGCAGTACTTC
CASSLDRDRFYEQYF
>-|TRBD2|TRBV5-1|TRBJ2-3
TGCGCCAGCAGCTTGAGCGGGAGAGGCGATACGCAGTATTTT
CASSLSGRGDTQYF
>-|-|TRBV18|TRBJ2-3
TGTGCCAGCTCAGAAAGAAGCGGAGATACGCAGTATTTT
CASSERSGDTQYF
>-|-|TRBV24-1|TRBJ1-1
TGTGCCACGCTACGGAAGGGGAAGAACACTGAAGCTTTCTTT
CATLRKGKNTEAFF
>-|-|TRBV15|TRBJ2-7
TGTGCCACCAGAGAAGACAGCCTATCCTACGAGCAGTACTTC
CATREDSLSYEQYF
>-|-|TRBV29-1|TRBJ2-2
TGCAGCGTTGGGACGTTTAACACCGGGGAGCTGTTTTTT
CSVGTFNTGELFF
>few|-|TRBV19|TRBJ1-2
TGTGCCAGTAGTCCAGGGGACCGTCTCTACTATGGCTACACCTTC
CASSPGDRLYYGYTF
>-|-|TRBV6-2/TRBV6-3|TRBJ2-1
TGTGCCAGCAGTTGGTTTCTGAACAATGAGCAGTTCTTC
CASSWFLNNEQFF
>once|-|TRBV7-6|TRBJ1-6
TGTGCCAGCAGCTTAGCGGGGGGAGACGGACCCCTCCACTTT
CASSLAGGDGPLHF
>-|-|TRBV29-1|TRBJ2-6
TGCAGCGTTGAATCCACAGGGAGCAACGTCCTGACTTTC
CSVESTGSNVLTF
>-|TRBD1|TRBV5-4|TRBJ2-3
TGTGCCAGCAGCTTGGACAGGGGGATGGCGCAGTATTTT
CASSLDRGMAQYF
>-|-|TRBV4-3|TRBJ2-1
TGCGCCAGCAGCCAAGAACTGCCGCCGGAGGGTTACAATGAGCAGTTCTTC
CASSQELPPEGYNEQFF
>-|-|TRBV30|TRBJ2-7
TGTGCCTGGAGTGAGTCCTACGAGCAGTACTTC
CAWSESYEQYF
>-|-|TRBV27|TRBJ2-3
TGTGCCAGCAGTAACAGGGATCGTGGGATACCGAATACGCAGTATTTT
CASSNRDRGIPNTQYF
>-|TRBD2|TRBV24-1|TRBJ2-1
TGTGCCACCAGTGACCGTAGCGGGAGCCTCTACAATGAGCAGTTCTTC
CATSDRSGSLYNEQFF
>-|-|TRBV19|TRBJ2-5
TGTGCCAGTAAGCTAGGCGGGACCGTCCAAGAGACCCAGTACTTC
CASKLGGTVQETQYF
>few|-|TRBV6-5|TRBJ1-6
TGTGCCAGCAGTTACTCCGTCGGGTCACCCCTCCACTTT
CASSYSVGSPLHF
>-|-|TRBV29-1|TRBJ1-1
TGCAGCGTTTCCCAGGGGAAGACTGAAGCTTTCTTT
CSVSQGKTEAFF
>-|TRBD2|TRBV29-1|TRBJ2-7
TGCAGCGTATCGGTGGGACTAGCGGGAGATTTTGGGTACGAGCAGTACTTC
CSVSVGLAGDFGYEQYF
>-|TRBD1|TRBV29-1|TRBJ2-2
TGCAGCGCTGACAGGGCGGACACCGGGGAGCTGTTTTTT
CSADRADTGELFF
>-|TRBD2|TRBV5-6|TRBJ2-5
TGTGCCAGCAGCGCCCATAGCGGGAGAGACCAAGAGACCCAGTACTTC
CASSAHSGRDQETQYF
>once|-|TRBV6-6|TRBJ2-6
TGTGCCAGCAGCCCGCAAGCTGGGGCCAACGTCCTGACTTTC
CASSPQAGANVLTF
>-|-|TRBV29-1|TRBJ2-7
TGCAGCGTCCGGCCCCCGGGCTACGAGCAGTACTTC
CSVRPPGYEQYF
>-|-|TRBV4-2|TRBJ1-1
TGTGCCAGCAGCCACGGGGACGGGAACACTGAAGCTTTCTTT
CASSHGDGNTEAFF
>-|-|TRBV29-1|TRBJ2-3
TGCAGCGTACCCAGGACGGAGTACGCAGATACGCAGTATTTT
CSVPRTEYADTQYF
>-|TRBD1|TRBV5-6|TRBJ2-7
TGTGCCAGCAGCTTGTGGCAGGGGGCGCGCTACGAGCAGTACTTC
CASSLWQGARYEQYF
>-|-|TRBV29-1|TRBJ1-2
TGCAGCGCCCGGACCCGCGGATGGGGCTACACCTTC
CSARTRGWGYTF
>once|TRBD1|TRBV29-1|TRBJ2-2
TGCAGCGCCCGACGGACAGGGGCCGGGGAGCTGTTTTTT
CSARRTGAGELFF
>-|-|TRBV10-3|TRBJ2-6
TGTGCCATCACCGACGGGGTGGGGAGCTCTGGGGCCAACGTCCTGACTTTC
CAITDGVGSSGANVLTF
>-|TRBD1|TRBV29-1|TRBJ2-7
TGCAGCGTTGAAGATCCGGGACAGGGGACCTACGAGCAGTACTTC
CSVEDPGQGTYEQYF
>-|-|TRBV6-2/TRBV6-3|TRBJ1-2
TGTGCCAGCAGTGGCGACAGAGTATTTCCCGATGGCTACACCTTC
CASSGDRVFPDGYTF
>once|-|TRBV29-1|TRBJ2-5
TGCAGCGTTGCACCAGGGGTACGGTTAGAGACCCAGTACTTC
CSVAPGVRLETQYF
>-|-|TRBV19|TRBJ2-1
TGTGCCAGTAGTATTCAGGTAGCCTTGGGCAATGAGCAGTTCTTC
CASSIQVALGNEQFF
>-|-|TRBV6-2/TRBV6-3|TRBJ2-6
TGTGCCAGTACCTACTCTGGGGCCAACGTCCTGACTTTC
CASTYSGANVLTF
>-|-|TRBV7-9|TRBJ2-1
TGTGCCAGCAGCCCCACTAATAACAATGAGCAGTTCTTC
CASSPTNNNEQFF
>-|-|TRBV30|TRBJ1-2
TGTGCCTGGAGTGAAGGGGTCTATGGCTACACCTTC
CAWSEGVYGYTF
>-|-|TRBV21-1|TRBJ2-1
TGTGCCAGCAGCAAAGCGGCATTCCCCTCCTACAATGAGCAGTTCTTC
CASSKAAFPSYNEQFF
>-|-|TRBV6-5|TRBJ1-6
TGTGCCAGCAGTTGGGAAGGGCTAGGATCAGGATCACCCCTCCACTTT
CASSWEGLGSGSPLHF
>few|TRBD1|TRBV29-1|TRBJ2-1
TGCAGCGTTGAAGCTGGGGACAGGGGCAATGAGCAGTTCTTC
CSVEAGDRGNEQFF
>-|-|TRBV27|TRBJ2-6
TGTGCCAGCAGTTTAAAAGGGGGACCGGGGGCCAACGTCCTGACTTTC
CASSLKGGPGANVLTF
>-|TRBD2|TRBV28|TRBJ2-7
TGTGCCAGCAGTTTAGTAGGCGGGAGGTCTAAATACGAGCAGTACTTC
CASSLVGGRSKYEQYF
>-|-|TRBV29-1|TRBJ2-7
TGCAGCGTTAAAGGGAGAGTTTCCTACGAGCAGTACTTC
CSVKGRVSYEQYF